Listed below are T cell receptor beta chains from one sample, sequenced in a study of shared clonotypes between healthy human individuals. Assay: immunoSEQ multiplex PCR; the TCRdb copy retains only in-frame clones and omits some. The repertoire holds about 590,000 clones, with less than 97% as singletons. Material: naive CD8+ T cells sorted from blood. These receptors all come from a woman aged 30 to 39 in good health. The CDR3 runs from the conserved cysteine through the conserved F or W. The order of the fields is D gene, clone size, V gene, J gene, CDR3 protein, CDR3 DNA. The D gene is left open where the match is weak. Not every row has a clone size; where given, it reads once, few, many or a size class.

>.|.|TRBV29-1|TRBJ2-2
CSVVDPTGELFF
TGCAGCGTTGTTGACCCCACCGGGGAGCTGTTTTTT
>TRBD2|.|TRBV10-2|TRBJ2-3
CASWTGGADTQYF
TGCGCCAGCTGGACGGGAGGGGCAGATACGCAGTATTTT
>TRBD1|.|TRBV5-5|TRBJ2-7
CASSLIQGFIYEQYF
TGTGCCAGCAGCCTCATACAGGGGTTCATCTACGAGCAGTACTTC
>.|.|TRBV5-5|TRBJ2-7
CASSLVQELYEQYF
TGTGCCAGCAGCTTGGTACAGGAACTCTACGAGCAGTACTTC
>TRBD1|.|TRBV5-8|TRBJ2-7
CASSLGTGEQYF
TGTGCCAGCAGCCTCGGGACAGGCGAGCAGTACTTC
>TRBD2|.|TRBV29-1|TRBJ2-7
CSVDASGTHEQYF
TGCAGCGTTGACGCTAGCGGGACCCACGAGCAGTACTTC
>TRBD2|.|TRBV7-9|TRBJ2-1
CASSLALAGVNEQFF
TGTGCCAGCAGCTTAGCACTAGCGGGAGTCAATGAGCAGTTCTTC
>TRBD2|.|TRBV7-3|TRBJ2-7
CASSSGLAYTYEQYF
TGTGCCAGCAGTTCCGGACTAGCGTACACCTACGAGCAGTACTTC
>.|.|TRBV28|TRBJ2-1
CASSLGNSQYNEQFF
TGTGCCAGCAGTTTAGGGAATAGCCAGTACAATGAGCAGTTCTTC
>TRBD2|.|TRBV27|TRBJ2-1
CASSPSAGVNYNEQFF
TGTGCCAGCAGTCCGTCAGCGGGAGTGAACTACAATGAGCAGTTCTTC
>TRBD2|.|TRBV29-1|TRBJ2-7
CSVLGTSGGPTYEQYF
TGCAGCGTTCTTGGGACTAGCGGAGGCCCTACCTACGAGCAGTACTTC
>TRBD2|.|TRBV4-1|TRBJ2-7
CASSYLAGAWYEQYF
TGCGCCAGCAGCTATCTAGCGGGGGCCTGGTACGAGCAGTACTTC
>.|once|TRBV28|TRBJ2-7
CASSLLGVGIYEQYF
TGTGCCAGCAGTTTACTTGGGGTAGGCATCTACGAGCAGTACTTC
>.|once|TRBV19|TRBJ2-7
CASSIVGSDEQYF
TGTGCCAGTAGTATAGTAGGTAGCGACGAGCAGTACTTC
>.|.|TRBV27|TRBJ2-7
CATGLGGYEQYF
TGTGCAACGGGGTTGGGAGGCTACGAGCAGTACTTC
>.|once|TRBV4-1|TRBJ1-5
CASSQGGGQPQHF
TGCGCCAGCAGCCAAGGGGGCGGTCAGCCCCAGCATTTT
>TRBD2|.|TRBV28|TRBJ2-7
CASSFSGSSYEQYF
TGTGCCAGCAGTTTTAGCGGGAGTTCTTACGAGCAGTACTTC
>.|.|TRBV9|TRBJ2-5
CASSVAEGEGETQYF
TGTGCCAGCAGCGTAGCTGAGGGAGAGGGAGAGACCCAGTACTTC
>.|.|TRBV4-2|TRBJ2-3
CASSHRSSRDTQYF
TGTGCCAGCAGCCACCGTTCTAGCAGAGATACGCAGTATTTT
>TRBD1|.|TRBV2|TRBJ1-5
CASRDRVGQPQHF
TGTGCCAGCAGGGACAGGGTAGGCCAGCCCCAGCATTTT
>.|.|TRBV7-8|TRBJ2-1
CASSLPYNEQFF
TGTGCCAGCAGCTTGCCCTACAATGAGCAGTTCTTC
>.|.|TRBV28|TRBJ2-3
CASSLGVEGVADTQYF
TGTGCCAGCAGTTTAGGGGTAGAGGGGGTCGCAGATACGCAGTATTTT
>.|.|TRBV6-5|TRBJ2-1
CASIGGRSYNEQFF
TGTGCCAGCATCGGCGGCCGCTCCTACAATGAGCAGTTCTTC
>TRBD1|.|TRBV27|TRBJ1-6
CASSYTGGIRSPLHF
TGTGCCAGCAGTTATACAGGGGGGATAAGATCACCCCTCCACTTT
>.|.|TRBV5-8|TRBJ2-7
CASSREPGVLFEQYF
TGTGCCAGCAGCCGGGAGCCGGGAGTCCTTTTCGAGCAGTACTTC
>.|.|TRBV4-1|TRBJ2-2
CASSQVDTGELFF
TGCGCCAGCAGCCAAGTGGACACCGGGGAGCTGTTTTTT
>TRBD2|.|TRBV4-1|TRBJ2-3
CAGLGSGTPLRTQYF
TGCGCAGGTCTCGGTAGCGGGACCCCGCTCCGTACGCAGTATTTT
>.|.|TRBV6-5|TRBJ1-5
CASSNRVGQPQHF
TGTGCCAGCAGCAACAGGGTAGGGCAGCCCCAGCATTTT
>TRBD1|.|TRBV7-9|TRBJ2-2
CASSTDRAPGGELFF
TGTGCCAGCAGCACAGACAGGGCACCCGGCGGGGAGCTGTTTTTT
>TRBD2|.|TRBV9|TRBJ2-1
CASSVVGLAGAAEQFF
TGTGCCAGCAGCGTAGTGGGACTAGCGGGAGCGGCTGAGCAGTTCTTC
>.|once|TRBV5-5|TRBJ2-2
CASSFLEKNTGELFF
TGTGCCAGCAGCTTTTTGGAAAAGAACACCGGGGAGCTGTTTTTT
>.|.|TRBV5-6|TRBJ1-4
CASSSGSSFATNEKLFF
TGTGCCAGCAGCTCCGGGTCCTCTTTTGCAACTAATGAAAAACTGTTTTTT
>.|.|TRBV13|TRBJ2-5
CASRDWSEKTQYF
TGTGCCAGCAGGGATTGGTCTGAAAAGACCCAGTACTTC
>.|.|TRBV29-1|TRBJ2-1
CSVGVSTEGLYNEQFF
TGCAGCGTTGGAGTAAGCACCGAAGGCCTCTACAATGAGCAGTTCTTC
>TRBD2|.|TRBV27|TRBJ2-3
CASSGTTHTDTQYF
TGTGCCAGCAGCGGGACTACTCACACAGATACGCAGTATTTT
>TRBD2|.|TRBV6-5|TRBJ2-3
CASSYATSGADTQYF
TGTGCCAGCAGTTACGCGACTAGCGGGGCAGATACGCAGTATTTT
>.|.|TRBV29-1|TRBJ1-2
CSALHDLPDITF
TGCAGCGCACTACATGACCTTCCTGATATCACCTTC
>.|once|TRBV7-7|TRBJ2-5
CASSLKPLETQYF
TGTGCCAGCAGTTTAAAGCCTTTAGAGACCCAGTACTTC
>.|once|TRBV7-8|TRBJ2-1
CASSTRGGKYNEQFF
TGTGCCAGCAGCACTAGGGGGGGGAAATACAATGAGCAGTTCTTC
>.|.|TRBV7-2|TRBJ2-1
CASSQLVAYNEQFF
TGTGCCAGCAGCCAGTTAGTCGCCTACAATGAGCAGTTCTTC
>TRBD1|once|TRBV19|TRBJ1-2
CASRWDRRYTF
TGTGCCAGTAGATGGGACAGACGCTACACCTTC
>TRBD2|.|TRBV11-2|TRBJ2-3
CASSGLAGVLNTQYF
TGTGCCAGCAGCGGCCTAGCGGGAGTTTTAAATACGCAGTATTTT
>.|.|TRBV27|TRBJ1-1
CASRFTGLLNTEAFF
TGTGCCAGCCGATTCACAGGTCTTTTGAACACTGAAGCTTTCTTT
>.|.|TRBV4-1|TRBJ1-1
CASSPTSSRGTEAFF
TGCGCCAGCAGCCCAACGAGTAGTCGGGGGACTGAAGCTTTCTTT
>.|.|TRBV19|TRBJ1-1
CASSIVWGMTEAFF
TGTGCCAGTAGTATAGTGTGGGGTATGACTGAAGCTTTCTTT
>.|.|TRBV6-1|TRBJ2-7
CASSEIPAAYEQYF
TGTGCCAGCAGTGAAATTCCCGCGGCCTACGAGCAGTACTTC
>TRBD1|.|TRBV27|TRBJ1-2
CASTRGPGQGADYGYTF
TGTGCCAGCACTCGAGGACCGGGACAGGGGGCTGACTATGGCTACACCTTC
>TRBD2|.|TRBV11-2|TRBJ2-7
CASSLDLSGRASEQYF
TGTGCCAGCAGCTTAGATCTCAGCGGGAGGGCCTCCGAGCAGTACTTC
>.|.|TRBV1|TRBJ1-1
CTSSQAGKRTENTEAFF
TGCACCAGCAGCCAAGCGGGTAAAAGGACGGAGAACACTGAAGCTTTCTTT